The source of this T cell receptor (beta chain) is a study of blood T cells in healthy people across ages (dated by TCRdb to 2013 to 2016). General notes on the study: In model experiments, template switching captured about one uniquely barcoded TCR beta cDNA molecule for every two T cells. Using deep sequencing normalized with unique cDNA molecular identifiers, the study measured how TCR beta repertoire diversity changes with age. Donors were grouped into four age groups: young (average 16 years), middle-aged (about 38), aged (62) and long-lived (roughly 80). For two donors (one aged 18 to 29 and one aged 80 or older), the study analyzed two additional independent replicas of 1 million unique cDNA reads from the same blood draw. On the study overall, not on this receptor specifically: Because donor CMV infection status was unknown, age-related changes in expanded clonotypes were potentially confounded. Total diversity estimates from one million sequenced T cells were considered lower bounds and underestimates. There was a strong correlation between observed TCR beta diversity and the percentage of naive T cells measured by flow cytometry. Conclusive comparison of naive and antigen-experienced compartments was prevented by the profiling of bulk unsorted PBMCs. As age increased, observed TCR beta diversity per million T cells dropped in a roughly linear way, and a significant reduction was already evident by age about 36. Compared with the aged group, more naive CD4+ T cells, fewer expanded clones and increased TCR diversity were shown by the long-lived group, suggesting age selection.

The approximately 39 donors, aged roughly 6 to 100 years, were systemically healthy Caucasian individuals from Russia. Approximately 9.7 milliliters of peripheral blood were drawn from each donor into EDTA-treated Vacutainer tubes. Ficoll-Paque density-gradient centrifugation was used to isolate PBMCs, with at least 6 million obtained per sample. Trizol reagent was used to extract total RNA from the PBMCs, yielding at least 5.5 micrograms per sample. The percentages of naive CD45RAhigh/CD27high T cells were determined by flow cytometry on a PBMC aliquot from every donor. The sample holds many counts of this clonotype. No cognate antigen has been identified for it. No clone much larger than this one lies a single base away; base qualities are absent. CDR1 MNHNY and CDR2 SVGAGI were looked up in the germline V gene (reference sequence). CDR3 length: 14 amino acids, cysteine to phenylalanine. Only the CDR3 DNA is retained, 42 bases long and in frame from the first base. V loses 2 bases of germline sequence and J loses 8 bases, and the interval between the two ends is 15 bases.

The method behind the library was 5' RACE. Sequenced on an Illumina HiSeq 2500. A second PCR of roughly 7 to 11 cycles was run with a J-beta primer mix and a sample-barcoded 5' primer. A unique molecular identifier was introduced onto each TCR beta cDNA molecule by a template-switch 5' adaptor carrying 12 random nucleotides. Each sample yielded at least 2.5 million CDR3-containing paired-end reads. All of the RNA was converted into first-strand cDNA using the Mint cDNA synthesis kit, with a TRBC-specific oligonucleotide serving as the primer. Following uracil-DNA glycosylase treatment, all cDNA underwent a first 18-cycle PCR with the universal primers M1SS and BC2_uni_R. In the authors' own workflow: For normalization, 1 million high-quality reads were randomly selected from each sample, with every read carrying a distinct molecular identifier. Instead of being binned into consensus sequences, reads that shared molecular identifiers were thrown out. MiTCR, run with a Q25 quality threshold and the strictest error-elimination algorithm, handled CDR3 identification, clonotype clustering and error correction. A nonparametric unseen species model using Euler transformation provided a lower-bound estimate of total TCR beta diversity. TCRdb trimmed public reads at Q25 via fastp, called clones via MiXCR and kept in-frame beta chains. One record per CDR3 amino acid sequence lists the most common genes and DNA. These V and J calls are TCRdb output, not the study's own analysis. The sample profile shows about 840,000 distinct CDR3 sequences; about 29% of them were found once. Of the sample, about a tenth falls within the top ten clones.

The data were also submitted as part of a second study, on T cells of mothers and their children. The second study's paper adds: Donors were nine systemically healthy Caucasian individuals: three mothers and their six children. cDNA synthesis used all of the extracted RNA, with roughly 1.5 ug of RNA in each 15 ul reaction. In the second PCR, sample barcodes and 2-4 random nucleotides were introduced via the M1S primer. More than 8 million TCR beta CDR3 reads were obtained from each mother, and several million reads were obtained from each child. Thymic selection similarly shapes TCR recombination output in related and unrelated pairs, with minor effect from inherited differences. Normalized repertoire overlap was always slightly but never significantly higher in related than unrelated mother-child pairs. With a sensitivity of roughly 93 clones per million clonotypes, no persistent microchimeric T cell clones were detected. Deep NGS was used in the study to compare the TCR beta repertoires of mothers and children and to look for features that separate related mother-child pairs from unrelated individuals. On average, the children were approximately 11 +/- 4 years old, while the mothers were around 40 +/- 4 years old. Libraries were sequenced on Illumina HiSeq 2000 with 100+100 nt paired-end reads after adapter ligation with NEBNext reagents. To prevent cross-contamination, the mother and child libraries were prepared one month apart and sequenced in separate runs. Each donor had between 500,000 and 2,000,000 distinct TCR beta clonotypes identified. Naive TCR beta clonotypes were estimated from low-frequency clonotypes matched to each donor's FACS-determined naive share, without sorting.

The clonotype comes from a woman aged 40 to 50 in good health. The chain was built from TRBV6-6 and TRBJ1-2; a tentative D match to TRBD1 spans 6 bases. Material: blood. The nucleotides read TGTGCCAGCAGTTACACCGACAGGCCCCGAGGCTACACCTTC. Its protein product is CASSYTDRPRGYTF.